This entry concerns a single TCR beta chain. This sample is drawn from a study of blood T cell repertoires in COVID-19. This CDR3 spans 13 amino acids. The ends were cut back, 7 bases at V and 3 bases at J, with 13 bases in the middle. Using immunoSEQ multiplex PCR, the repertoire was profiled, and TCRdb retains in-frame clones only, with some absent. The table shows about 89,000 clones, with about 91% occurring only once. The sequencing sample was made of peripheral blood. The chain joins TRBV12-3 or TRBV12-4 to TRBJ2-7; D uncertain. The source is a man aged 60-69 years with acute or convalescent COVID-19. The CDR3 loop is CASTLHLDYEQYF. In DNA form, the CDR3 reads TGTGCCAGCACCTTGCATCTAGACTACGAGCAGTACTTC.